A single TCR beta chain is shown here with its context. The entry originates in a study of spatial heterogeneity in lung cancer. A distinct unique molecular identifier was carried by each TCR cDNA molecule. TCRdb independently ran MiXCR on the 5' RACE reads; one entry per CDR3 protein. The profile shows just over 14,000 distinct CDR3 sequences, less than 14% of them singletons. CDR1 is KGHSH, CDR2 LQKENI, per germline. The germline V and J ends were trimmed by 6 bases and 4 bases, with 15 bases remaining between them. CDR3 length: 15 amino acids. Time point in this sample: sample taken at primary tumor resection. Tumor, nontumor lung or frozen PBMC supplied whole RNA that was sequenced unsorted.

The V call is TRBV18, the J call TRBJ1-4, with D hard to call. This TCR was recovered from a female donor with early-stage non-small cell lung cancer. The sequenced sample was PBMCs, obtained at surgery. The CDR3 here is CASSPNLGSNEKLFF. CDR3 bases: TGTGCCAGCTCGCCCAATTTGGGGAGTAATGAAAAACTGTTTTTT.